This entry concerns a single TCR beta chain. The antigen is not known. Treatment specified: about 20 received Ad26.COV2.S at low or high dose, single or two shots; 5 received placebo; per-sample allocation not given. Samples came from day 63 after the first vaccine or placebo injection. CDR3 length equals 17 residues. This entry belongs to a study of Ad26.COV2.S vaccination and SARS-CoV-2 variants. Study information: The trial was COV1001 and the donor's arm was Ad26.COV2.S.

Regarding the study as a whole: The breadth of spike-specific CD8+ and CD4+ T cell responses after vaccination was reportedly substantial.

Profiling relied on immunoSEQ multiplex PCR, and the TCRdb table lists in-frame clones only, not all of them. The top ten hold 3% to 4.5% of the sample, which has about 400,000 clones, around 85% seen once. This sequence originates from a person between 18 and 65 years old who received the Ad26.COV2.S COVID-19 vaccine or a placebo. The V gene is TRBV12-2, the J gene TRBJ1-3. TRBV12-2 is classified as a pseudogene. The starting material was peripheral blood, obtained in a trial of Ad26.COV2.S vaccine versus placebo. This chain's CDR3 is CASRRPGGEKSGNTIYF. The CDR3 bases are TGTGCAAGTCGCCGCCCCGGGGGGGAGAAGTCTGGAAACACCATATATTTT.